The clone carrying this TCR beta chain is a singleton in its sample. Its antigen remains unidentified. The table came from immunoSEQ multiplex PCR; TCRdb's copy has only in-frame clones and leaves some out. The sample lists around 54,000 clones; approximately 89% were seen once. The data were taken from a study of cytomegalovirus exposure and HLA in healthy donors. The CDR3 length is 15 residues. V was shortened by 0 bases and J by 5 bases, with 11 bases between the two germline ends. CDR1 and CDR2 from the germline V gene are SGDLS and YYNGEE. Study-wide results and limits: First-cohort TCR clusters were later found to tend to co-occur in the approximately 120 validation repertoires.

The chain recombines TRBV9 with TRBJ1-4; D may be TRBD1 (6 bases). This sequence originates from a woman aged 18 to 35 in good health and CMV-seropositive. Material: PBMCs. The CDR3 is CASSVAGGLNEKLFF. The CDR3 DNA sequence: TGTGCCAGCAGCGTAGCTGGGGGCTTGAATGAAAAACTGTTTTTT.